The present T cell receptor beta chain was sequenced within a study of blood T cell repertoires in COVID-19. The ends lost 4 bases at V and 9 bases at J; junction bases unmatched: 10. CDR3 length equals 15 residues. The germline gives CDR1 SGHNT, CDR2 YENEEA. Participants were aged 18 to 89 years from about two dozen US areas. Authors' processing steps: It was from reference gene primer amplification that nucleated cell counts were estimated. The method was immunoSEQ multiplex PCR; TCRdb's version includes in-frame clones alone and lacks a portion of them. V, J and clone size are those of that table, while D and trimming were read from the DNA. The profile shows 200,000 to 250,000 clones, around 90% of them singletons.

The source is a man younger than 40 who had been exposed to COVID-19. The chain employs TRBV11-3 and TRBJ2-5; 11 nucleotides match TRBD2. The sequenced sample was PBMCs or T cells enriched from blood (not recorded which). The CDR3 DNA is TGTGCCAGCAGCTCCCATAGCGGGGGGGCTGAGGCCCAGTACTTC. This gives the protein CASSSHSGGAEAQYF.